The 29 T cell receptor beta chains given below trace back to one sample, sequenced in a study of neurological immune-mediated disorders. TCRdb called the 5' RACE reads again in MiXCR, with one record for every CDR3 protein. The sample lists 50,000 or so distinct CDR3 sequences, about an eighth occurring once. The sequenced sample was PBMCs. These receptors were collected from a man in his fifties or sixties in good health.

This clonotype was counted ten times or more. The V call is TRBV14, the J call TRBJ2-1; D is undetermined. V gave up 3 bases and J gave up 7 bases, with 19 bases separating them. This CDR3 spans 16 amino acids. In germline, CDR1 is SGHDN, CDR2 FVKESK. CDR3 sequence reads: CASSQAGSYQGNEQFF. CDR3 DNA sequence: TGTGCCAGCAGCCAGGCTGGATCCTATCAAGGGAATGAGCAGTTCTTC.

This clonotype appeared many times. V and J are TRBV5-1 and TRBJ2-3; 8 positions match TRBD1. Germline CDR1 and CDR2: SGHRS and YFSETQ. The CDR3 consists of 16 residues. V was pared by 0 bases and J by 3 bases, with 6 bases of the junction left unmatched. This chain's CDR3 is CASSLANRGRTDTQYF. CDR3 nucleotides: TGCGCCAGCAGCTTGGCCAACAGGGGGAGGACAGATACGCAGTATTTT.

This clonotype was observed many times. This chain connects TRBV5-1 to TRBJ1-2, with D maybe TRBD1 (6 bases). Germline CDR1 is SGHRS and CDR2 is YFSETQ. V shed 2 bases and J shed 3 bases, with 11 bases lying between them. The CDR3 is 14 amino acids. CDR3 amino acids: CASSFSGEDYGYTF. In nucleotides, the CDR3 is TGCGCCAGCAGCTTTTCAGGGGAAGACTATGGCTACACCTTC.

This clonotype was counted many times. The CDR3 DNA is TGTGCCAGCAGCCCCCCTCAGGGTTCGGGATACGAGCAGTACTTC. It yields the protein CASSPPQGSGYEQYF. This chain links TRBV5-4 with TRBJ2-7; D may correspond to TRBD1 or TRBD2 (5 bases each). Deletions cut 4 bases from V and 4 bases from J, with 18 bases between. There are 15 residues in the CDR3. CDR1 is SGHNT, CDR2 YYREEE, per germline (reference sequence).

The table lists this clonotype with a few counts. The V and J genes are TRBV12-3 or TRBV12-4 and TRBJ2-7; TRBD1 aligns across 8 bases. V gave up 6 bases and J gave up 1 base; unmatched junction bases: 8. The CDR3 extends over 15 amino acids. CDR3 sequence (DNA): TGTGCCAGCAGAGATCGGACAGGGAGTTCCTACGAGCAGTACTTC. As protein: CASRDRTGSSYEQYF.

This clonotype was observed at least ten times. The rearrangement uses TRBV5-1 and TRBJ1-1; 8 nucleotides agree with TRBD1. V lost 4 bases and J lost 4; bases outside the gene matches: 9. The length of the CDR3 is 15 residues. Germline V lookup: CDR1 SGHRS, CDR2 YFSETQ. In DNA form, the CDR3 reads TGCGCCAGCAGCCCCGGACAGGGCCGGGGCACTGAAGCTTTCTTT. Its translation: CASSPGQGRGTEAFF.

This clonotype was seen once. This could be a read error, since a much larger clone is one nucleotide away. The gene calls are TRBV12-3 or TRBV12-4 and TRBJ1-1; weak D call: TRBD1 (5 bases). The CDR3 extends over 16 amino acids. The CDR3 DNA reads TGTGCCAGCAGTTTCCTCGGGGCAGGGACGAACACTGTAGCTTTCTTT. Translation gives CASSFLGAGTNTVAFF.

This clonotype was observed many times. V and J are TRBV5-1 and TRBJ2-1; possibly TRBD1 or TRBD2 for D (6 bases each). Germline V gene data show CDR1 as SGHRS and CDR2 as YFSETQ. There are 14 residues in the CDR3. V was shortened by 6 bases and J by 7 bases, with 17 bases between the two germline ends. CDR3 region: CASKFFGGQNEQFF. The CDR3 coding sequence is TGCGCCAGCAAATTTTTCGGGGGACAAAATGAGCAGTTCTTC.

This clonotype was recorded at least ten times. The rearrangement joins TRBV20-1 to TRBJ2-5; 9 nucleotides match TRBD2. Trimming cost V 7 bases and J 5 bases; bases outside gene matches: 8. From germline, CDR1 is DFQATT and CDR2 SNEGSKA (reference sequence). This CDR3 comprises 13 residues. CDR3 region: CSVPGTSWETQYF. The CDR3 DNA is TGCAGTGTACCCGGGACTAGCTGGGAGACCCAGTACTTC.

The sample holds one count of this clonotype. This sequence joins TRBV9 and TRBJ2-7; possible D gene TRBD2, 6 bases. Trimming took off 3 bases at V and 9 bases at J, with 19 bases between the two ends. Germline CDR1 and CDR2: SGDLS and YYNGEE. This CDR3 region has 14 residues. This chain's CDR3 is CASSEGTHLRGQYF. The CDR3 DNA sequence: TGTGCCAGCAGCGAGGGGACTCACCTACGTGGGCAGTACTTC.

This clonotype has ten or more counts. The CDR3 bases are TGTGCCAGCAGCCCGAACGGACGGCTGAACACTGAAGCTTTCTTT. The encoded protein is CASSPNGRLNTEAFF. The J gene is TRBJ1-1, the V gene TRBV7-2; no definite D call. V was clipped by 5 bases and J by 0 bases, with 13 bases between them. CDR1 and CDR2 (germline): SGHTA, FQGNSA. This CDR3 region has 15 residues. The full variable domain, in which reference TRBV7-2 and TRBJ1-1 provide the parts outside the CDR3, is GAGVSQSPSNKVTEKGKDVELRCDPISGHTALYWYRQSLGQGLEFLIYFQGNSAPDKSGLPSDRFSAERTGGSVSTLTIQRTQQEDSAVYLCASSPNGRLNTEAFFGQGTRLTVV.

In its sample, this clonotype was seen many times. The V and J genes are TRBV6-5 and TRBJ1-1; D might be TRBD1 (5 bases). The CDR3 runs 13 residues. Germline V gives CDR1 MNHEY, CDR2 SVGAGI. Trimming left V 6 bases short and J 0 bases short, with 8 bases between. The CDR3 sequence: CASSPRVNTEAFF. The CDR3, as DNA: TGTGCCAGCAGCCCCAGGGTGAACACTGAAGCTTTCTTT.

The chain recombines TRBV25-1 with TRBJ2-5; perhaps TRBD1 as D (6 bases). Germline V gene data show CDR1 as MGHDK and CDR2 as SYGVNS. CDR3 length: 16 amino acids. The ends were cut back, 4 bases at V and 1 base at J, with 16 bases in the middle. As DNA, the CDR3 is TGTGCCAGCAGTGCCTGGACAGAGCTCCCCCAAGAGACCCAGTACTTC. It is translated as CASSAWTELPQETQYF. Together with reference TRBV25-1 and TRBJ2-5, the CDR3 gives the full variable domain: EADIYQTPRYLVIGTGKKITLECSQTMGHDKMYWYQQDPGMELHLIHYSYGVNSTEKGDLSSESTVSRIRTEHFPLTLESARPSHTSQYLCASSAWTELPQETQYFGPGTRLLVL.

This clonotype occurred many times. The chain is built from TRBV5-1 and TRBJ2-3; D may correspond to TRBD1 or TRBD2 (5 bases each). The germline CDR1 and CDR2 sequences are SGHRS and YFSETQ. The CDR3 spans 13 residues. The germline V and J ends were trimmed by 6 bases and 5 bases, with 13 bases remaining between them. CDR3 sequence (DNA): TGCGCCAGCACAGCAACAGGAGGAGATACGCAGTATTTT. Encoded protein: CASTATGGDTQYF.

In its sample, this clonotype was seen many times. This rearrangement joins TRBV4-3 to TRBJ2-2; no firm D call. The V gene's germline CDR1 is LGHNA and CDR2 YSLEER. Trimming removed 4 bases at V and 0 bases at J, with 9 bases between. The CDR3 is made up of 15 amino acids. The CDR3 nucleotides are TGCGCCAGCAGCCCATGGGCAGCGAACACCGGGGAGCTGTTTTTT. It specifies CASSPWAANTGELFF.

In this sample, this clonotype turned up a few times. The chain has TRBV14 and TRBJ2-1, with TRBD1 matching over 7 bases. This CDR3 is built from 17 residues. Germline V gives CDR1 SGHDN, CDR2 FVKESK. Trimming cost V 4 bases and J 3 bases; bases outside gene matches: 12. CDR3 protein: CASSRSPGQTNYNEQFF. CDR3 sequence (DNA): TGTGCCAGCAGCCGCTCCCCGGGACAGACAAACTACAATGAGCAGTTCTTC.

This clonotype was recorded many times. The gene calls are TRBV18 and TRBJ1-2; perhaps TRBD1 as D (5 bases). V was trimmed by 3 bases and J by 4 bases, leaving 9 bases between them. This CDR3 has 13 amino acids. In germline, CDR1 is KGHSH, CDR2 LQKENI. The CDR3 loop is CASSPDTSYGYTF. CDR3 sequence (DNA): TGTGCCAGCTCACCGGACACCTCCTATGGCTACACCTTC.

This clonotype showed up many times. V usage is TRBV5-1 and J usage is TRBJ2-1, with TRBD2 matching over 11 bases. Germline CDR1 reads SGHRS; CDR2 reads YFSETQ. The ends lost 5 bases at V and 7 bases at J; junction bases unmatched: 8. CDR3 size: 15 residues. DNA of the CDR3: TGCGCCAGCAGTTCCCTACTAGCGGGGGTAAATGAGCAGTTCTTC. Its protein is CASSSLLAGVNEQFF.

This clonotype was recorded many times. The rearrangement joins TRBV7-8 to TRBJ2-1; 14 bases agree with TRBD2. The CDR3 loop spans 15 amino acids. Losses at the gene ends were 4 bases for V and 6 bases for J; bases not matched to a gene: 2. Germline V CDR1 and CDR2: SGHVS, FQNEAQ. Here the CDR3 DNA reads TGTGCCAGCAGCTCCGGACTAGCGGGGGGCAATGAGCAGTTCTTC. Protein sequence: CASSSGLAGGNEQFF.

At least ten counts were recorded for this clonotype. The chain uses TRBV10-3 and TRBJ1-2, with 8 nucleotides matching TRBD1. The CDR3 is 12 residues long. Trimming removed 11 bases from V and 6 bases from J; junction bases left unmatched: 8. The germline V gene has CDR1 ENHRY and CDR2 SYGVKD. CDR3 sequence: CAAGQGRDGYTF. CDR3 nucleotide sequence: TGTGCCGCCGGACAGGGTAGGGATGGCTACACCTTC.

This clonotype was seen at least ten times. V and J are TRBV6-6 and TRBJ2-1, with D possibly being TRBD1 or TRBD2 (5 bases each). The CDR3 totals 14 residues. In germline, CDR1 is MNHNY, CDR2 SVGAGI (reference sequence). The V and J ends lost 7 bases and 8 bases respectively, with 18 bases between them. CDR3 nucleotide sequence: TGTGCCAGCACCCGGGGATCCCAGACAGATGAGCAGTTCTTC. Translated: CASTRGSQTDEQFF.

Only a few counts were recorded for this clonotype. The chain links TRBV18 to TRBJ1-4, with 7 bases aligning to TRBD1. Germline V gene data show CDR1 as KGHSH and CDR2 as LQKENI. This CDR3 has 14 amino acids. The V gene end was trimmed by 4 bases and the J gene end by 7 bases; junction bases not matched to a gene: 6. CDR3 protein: CASSHRDSAEKLFF. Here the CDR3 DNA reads TGTGCCAGCTCACACCGGGACAGTGCTGAAAAACTGTTTTTT. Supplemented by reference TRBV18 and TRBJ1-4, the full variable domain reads NAGVMQNPRHLVRRRGQEARLRCSPMKGHSHVYWYRQLPEEGLKFMVYLQKENIIDESGMPKERFSAEFPKEGPSILRIQQVVRGDSAAYFCASSHRDSAEKLFFGSGTQLSVL.

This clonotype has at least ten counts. Here the CDR3 reads CSARETGIGKAFF. The CDR3 region has the DNA TGCAGTGCTAGAGAGACAGGGATCGGGAAAGCTTTCTTT. This chain joins TRBV20-1 and TRBJ1-1; 7 positions agree with TRBD1. The germline V gene has CDR1 DFQATT and CDR2 SNEGSKA (reference sequence). The ends lost 0 bases at V and 9 bases at J; junction bases unmatched: 7. The CDR3 is 13 residues long.

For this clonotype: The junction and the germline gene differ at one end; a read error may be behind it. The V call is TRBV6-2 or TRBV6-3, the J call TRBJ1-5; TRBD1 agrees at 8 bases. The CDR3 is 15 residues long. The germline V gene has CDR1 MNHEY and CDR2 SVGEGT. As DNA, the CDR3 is TGTGCCAGCAGGCAGGACAGGGTTAGCAACCAGCCCCATCATTTT. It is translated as CASRQDRVSNQPHHF.

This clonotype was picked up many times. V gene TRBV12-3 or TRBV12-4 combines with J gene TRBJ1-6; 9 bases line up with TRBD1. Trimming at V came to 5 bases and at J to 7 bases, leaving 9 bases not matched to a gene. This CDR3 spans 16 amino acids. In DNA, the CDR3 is TGTGCCAGCAGTGGAACCGGGACAGGGAAGAATTCACCCCTCCACTTT. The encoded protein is CASSGTGTGKNSPLHF.

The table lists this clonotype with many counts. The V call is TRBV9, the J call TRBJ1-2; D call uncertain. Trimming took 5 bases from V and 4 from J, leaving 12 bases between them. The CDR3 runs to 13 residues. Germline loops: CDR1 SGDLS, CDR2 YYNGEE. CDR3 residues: CASRLCLPYGYTF. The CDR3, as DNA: TGTGCCAGCAGACTCTGCCTTCCCTATGGCTACACCTTC. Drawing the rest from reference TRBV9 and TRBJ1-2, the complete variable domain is DSGVTQTPKHLITATGQRVTLRCSPRSGDLSVYWYQQSLDQGLQFLIQYYNGEERAKGNILERFSAQQFPDLHSELNLSSLELGDSALYFCASRLCLPYGYTFGSGTRLTVV.

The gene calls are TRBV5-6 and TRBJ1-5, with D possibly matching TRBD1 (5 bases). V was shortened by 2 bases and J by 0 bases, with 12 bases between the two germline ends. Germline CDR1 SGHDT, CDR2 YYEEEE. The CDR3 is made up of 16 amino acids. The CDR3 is CASSFYGDSSNQPQHF. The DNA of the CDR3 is TGTGCCAGCAGCTTCTATGGTGACAGTAGCAATCAGCCCCAGCATTTT.

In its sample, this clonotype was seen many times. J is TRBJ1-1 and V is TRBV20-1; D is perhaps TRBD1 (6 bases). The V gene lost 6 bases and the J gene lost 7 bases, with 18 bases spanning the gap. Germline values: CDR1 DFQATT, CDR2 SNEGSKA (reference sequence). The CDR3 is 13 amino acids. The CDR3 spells CSATPDRILEAFF. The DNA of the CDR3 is TGCAGTGCAACCCCTGACAGGATACTTGAAGCTTTCTTT.

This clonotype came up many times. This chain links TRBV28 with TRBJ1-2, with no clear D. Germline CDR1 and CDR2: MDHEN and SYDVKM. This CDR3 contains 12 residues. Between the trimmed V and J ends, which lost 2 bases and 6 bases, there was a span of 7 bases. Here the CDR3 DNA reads TGTGCCAGCAGTTTAAGGGCGAATGGCTACACCTTC. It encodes CASSLRANGYTF.